This is a list of T cell receptor beta chains from one sample in a study of T cell changes during pregnancy in multiple sclerosis. Profiling relied on immunoSEQ multiplex PCR, and the TCRdb table lists in-frame clones only, not all of them. Seen here are fewer than 90,000 clones, 90% to 95% observed once, and the top ten hold over 1.5%. Specimen: peripheral blood, collected after pregnancy. The receptors derive from a female donor in good health, enrolled as a control in a pregnancy study. Both conserved end residues are part of each CDR3. A D gene is named only where the DNA matches it firmly. A clone size is listed for some rows: how often the clone was seen (once, few, many), or a class if it is expanded.

size: .
J: TRBJ2-2
D: TRBD2
V: TRBV7-2
CDR3: CASSLASGSATGELFF
DNA: TGTGCCAGCAGCTTGGCGAGCGGGAGTGCCACCGGGGAGCTGTTTTTT

size: once
J: TRBJ2-7
D: .
V: TRBV5-5
CDR3: CASSYGHSYEQYF
DNA: TGTGCCAGCAGCTACGGACACTCCTACGAGCAGTACTTC

size: .
J: TRBJ2-7
D: TRBD1
V: TRBV5-6
CDR3: CASSNLRDRESHEQYF
DNA: TGTGCCAGCAGCAATCTCCGGGACAGGGAATCCCACGAGCAGTACTTC

size: once
J: TRBJ2-1
D: TRBD2
V: TRBV7-8
CDR3: CASSFRLAGALKYNEQFF
DNA: TGTGCCAGCAGTTTTCGACTAGCGGGAGCCCTAAAGTACAATGAGCAGTTCTTC

size: .
J: TRBJ2-1
D: TRBD1
V: TRBV5-1
CDR3: CASRQGSVDNEQFF
DNA: TGCGCCAGCAGACAGGGGAGTGTGGACAATGAGCAGTTCTTC

size: .
J: TRBJ2-2
D: TRBD1
V: TRBV6-1
CDR3: CASSEMTGTGPGELFF
DNA: TGTGCCAGCAGTGAGATGACCGGGACAGGACCCGGGGAGCTGTTTTTT

size: .
J: TRBJ2-1
D: TRBD2
V: TRBV6-1
CDR3: CASSDGLAGTAGRAQFF
DNA: TGTGCCAGCAGTGACGGACTAGCGGGGACGGCCGGGCGGGCCCAGTTCTTC

size: .
J: TRBJ1-2
D: .
V: TRBV4-1
CDR3: CASSEGGTGTPYGYTF
DNA: TGCGCCAGCAGCGAAGGGGGAACAGGGACCCCCTATGGCTACACCTTC

size: .
J: TRBJ2-1
D: .
V: TRBV6-5
CDR3: CASSYSISTDNEQFF
DNA: TGTGCCAGCAGTTACTCGATCAGTACAGACAATGAGCAGTTCTTC

size: .
J: TRBJ1-1
D: .
V: TRBV27
CDR3: CASSDPKGRGTEAFF
DNA: TGTGCCAGCAGTGACCCGAAGGGGAGGGGGACTGAAGCTTTCTTT

size: .
J: TRBJ2-1
D: .
V: TRBV28
CDR3: CASSLRGGNEQFF
DNA: TGTGCCAGCAGTTTAAGAGGGGGCAATGAGCAGTTCTTC

size: .
J: TRBJ1-1
D: .
V: TRBV2
CDR3: CATSTEPNTEAFF
DNA: TGTGCCACTTCGACAGAACCGAACACTGAAGCTTTCTTT

size: .
J: TRBJ2-2
D: TRBD2
V: TRBV4-1
CDR3: CASSQGPAAGTSGKAGELFF
DNA: TGCGCCAGCAGCCAAGGGCCGGCAGCTGGGACTAGCGGGAAGGCCGGGGAGCTGTTTTTT

size: once
J: TRBJ2-3
D: .
V: TRBV28
CDR3: CASYRVGSDTQYF
DNA: TGTGCCAGCTACAGGGTTGGGTCAGATACGCAGTATTTT

size: .
J: TRBJ2-1
D: .
V: TRBV30
CDR3: CASGQRNEQFF
DNA: TGTGCTTCAGGACAGAGGAATGAGCAGTTCTTC

size: .
J: TRBJ2-7
D: TRBD2
V: TRBV19
CDR3: CASSIDGLAGGAYEQYF
DNA: TGTGCCAGTAGTATCGACGGACTAGCGGGAGGAGCCTACGAGCAGTACTTC

size: .
J: TRBJ2-1
D: TRBD1
V: TRBV28
CDR3: CASSYLPGQGRDEQFF
DNA: TGTGCCAGCAGTTATCTACCGGGACAGGGGCGGGATGAGCAGTTCTTC

size: .
J: TRBJ1-1
D: .
V: TRBV2
CDR3: CASSGRQGKGTEAFF
DNA: TGTGCCAGCAGTGGAAGGCAGGGGAAAGGAACTGAAGCTTTCTTT

size: .
J: TRBJ1-1
D: .
V: TRBV19
CDR3: CASSIWGGWTEAFF
DNA: TGTGCCAGTAGTATATGGGGCGGTTGGACTGAAGCTTTCTTT

size: .
J: TRBJ2-1
D: TRBD2
V: TRBV9
CDR3: CASSVESTNSGGSYNEQFF
DNA: TGTGCCAGCAGCGTAGAATCGACCAATAGCGGGGGGTCCTACAATGAGCAGTTCTTC

size: .
J: TRBJ2-5
D: .
V: TRBV7-9
CDR3: CASSFLRGDFQETQYF
DNA: TGTGCCAGCAGCTTCCTCAGGGGGGATTTCCAAGAGACCCAGTACTTC

size: .
J: TRBJ2-1
D: TRBD2
V: TRBV29-1
CDR3: CSASIAGGPYNEQFF
DNA: TGCAGCGCCTCAATAGCGGGAGGGCCCTACAATGAGCAGTTCTTC

size: .
J: TRBJ2-7
D: TRBD1
V: TRBV5-1
CDR3: CASSDRDRGPYEQYF
DNA: TGCGCCAGCAGCGACCGGGACAGGGGACCCTACGAGCAGTACTTC

size: .
J: TRBJ2-3
D: .
V: TRBV6-1
CDR3: CASSEWAGASTDTQYF
DNA: TGTGCCAGCAGTGAATGGGCAGGGGCGAGCACAGATACGCAGTATTTT

size: .
J: TRBJ2-5
D: .
V: TRBV30
CDR3: CAREYEGETQYF
DNA: TGTGCCAGGGAGTACGAGGGAGAGACCCAGTACTTC

size: .
J: TRBJ2-7
D: .
V: TRBV29-1
CDR3: CSVLISGTNSYEQYF
DNA: TGCAGCGTCCTGATATCCGGGACAAACTCCTACGAGCAGTACTTC

size: .
J: TRBJ1-2
D: TRBD1
V: TRBV19
CDR3: CASSPGGTGENYGYTF
DNA: TGTGCCAGTAGTCCCGGGGGGACAGGCGAAAACTATGGCTACACCTTC

size: .
J: TRBJ1-2
D: .
V: TRBV30
CDR3: CAWSAANYGYTF
DNA: TGTGCCTGGAGTGCGGCTAACTATGGCTACACCTTC

size: .
J: TRBJ1-1
D: .
V: TRBV28
CDR3: CASRPGWRDTEAFF
DNA: TGTGCCAGCAGACCTGGTTGGAGGGACACTGAAGCTTTCTTT